This T cell receptor (beta chain) is from a study of T cells in localized non-small cell lung cancer. Profiled with immunoSEQ multiplex PCR; TCRdb holds only in-frame clones, not every one. Among about 59,000 clones listed, around 90% were seen once. V lost 6 bases and J lost 4, with 15 bases in between. Germline CDR1 MDHEN, CDR2 SYDVKM. The CDR3 runs to 14 residues. The rearrangement links TRBV28 to TRBJ1-1, with a possible D match to TRBD1 (5 bases). This specimen was peripheral blood, taken before any cancer treatment. The clonotype originates from a man aged 35-75 years with stage I squamous cell lung carcinoma. In nucleotides, the CDR3 is TGTGCCAGCAGACTACAAGTCGGGGGCACTGAAGCTTTCTTT. Translation gives CASRLQVGGTEAFF.